The clone carrying this TCR beta chain was picked up many times. The target antigen is unknown. Whole-study findings and limits: The larger-cohort validation was restricted to a single TCR beta V-J rearrangement rather than whole repertoires. Tumor memory CD4+ T cell TCR gene usage was found to cluster with blood and lymph node memory CD4+ cells and with lymph node naive CD4+ cells.

Naive CD4+ cells had CD25+ Tregs removed. Germline CDR1 SGHKS, CDR2 YYEKEE (reference sequence). V lost 4 bases and J lost 5, with 9 bases in between. The CDR3 has 12 residues. Semi-nested PCR with Nested Universal Primer A followed constant-region reverse priming of full-length variable regions. Each CDR3 protein is one row after TCRdb ran MiXCR on the 5' RACE reads. The table lists about 54,000 distinct CDR3 sequences, about a sixth of them singletons. Sequences were obtained from naive CD4+ T cells sorted from blood. Subset meaning: naive CD4+ T cells, CD4+CD45RA+CD25-. The chain recombines TRBV5-5 with TRBJ1-1; no reliable D call. This receptor was identified in a female donor with breast cancer. The CDR3, as DNA: TGTGCCAGCAGCCTTCGGTGGACTGAAGCTTTCTTT. Its protein is CASSLRWTEAFF.